This T cell receptor beta chain originates from a study of blood T cells in healthy people across ages. Per germline, CDR1 SGHTA and CDR2 FQGNSA. The length of the CDR3 is 15 residues. With 2 bases removed from V and 6 bases from J, the gap between germline ends came to 14 bases. PBMCs numbering at least 6.5 million were isolated per sample. Using a J-beta primer mix together with a sample-barcoded 5' primer, a second PCR was run for roughly 6 to 11 cycles. TCRdb reprocessed the 5' RACE reads with MiXCR, giving one entry per CDR3 protein. This repertoire shows approximately 900,000 distinct CDR3 sequences, 29% found once; its top ten account for around 9.6%. These same data were also listed under a study on T cells of mothers and their children.

The chain is built from TRBV7-2 and TRBJ1-5; no clear D gene. The TCR sequence derives from a woman in her thirties or forties in good health. Material: blood. CDR3 amino acids: CASSLWGGSGQPQHF. The CDR3 DNA sequence: TGTGCCAGCAGCTTATGGGGAGGTAGTGGTCAGCCCCAGCATTTT.